This T cell receptor beta chain was observed in a study of cytomegalovirus exposure and HLA in healthy donors. Primers: 60 Vbeta forward and 13 Jbeta reverse. The method was immunoSEQ multiplex PCR; TCRdb's version includes in-frame clones alone and lacks a portion of them. The data hold tens of thousands of clones, with less than 80% observed a single time. V gave up 4 bases and J gave up 4 bases, with 17 bases separating them. Germline loops: CDR1 MGHRA, CDR2 YSYEKL. The CDR3 length is 17 residues. V and J are TRBV4-1 and TRBJ2-6; the D gene is possibly TRBD2 (7 bases). This receptor was identified in a woman in her forties or fifties in good health and CMV-seronegative. The sequenced sample consisted of PBMCs. The CDR3 protein is CASSLTPGGPGANVLTF. The CDR3 nucleotides are TGCGCCAGCAGCCTAACGCCCGGGGGGCCAGGGGCCAACGTCCTGACTTTC.